A single sample gave rise to the 18 T cell receptor beta chains below, sequenced in a study of cytomegalovirus exposure and HLA in healthy donors (dated by TCRdb to 2017 to 2019). Libraries were constructed by the immunoSEQ multiplex PCR assay. For the multiplex PCR, a mixture combining 60 forward primers for TCR Vbeta segments and 13 reverse primers for TCR Jbeta segments was used. TCRdb's version of the immuneACCESS table is confined to in-frame rearrangements and falls short of the full clone set. An unresolved V gene accounts for under half of the shortfall where checked; the remainder is of unknown origin. In this sample's table one finds some 120,000 clones. The ten largest make up roughly 2.5% of the sample. Sequencing used PBMCs. The receptors come from a man aged 30-40 years in good health and CMV-seronegative.

This chain joins TRBV5-4 and TRBJ1-1; no definite D call. The CDR3 consists of 15 residues. CDR1 is SGHNT and CDR2 is YYREEE in the germline V gene (reference sequence). Trimming stripped 2 bases from V and 3 bases from J, with 14 bases between. The CDR3 nucleotides read TGTGCCAGCAGCTTAGACCCGGTCGGGGACACTGAAGCTTTCTTT. It codes for CASSLDPVGDTEAFF.

The J gene is TRBJ2-7, the V gene TRBV19, with a possible D match to TRBD2 (5 bases). CDR3 length equals 14 residues. Germline CDR1 reads LNHDA; CDR2 reads SQIVND (reference sequence). Trimming pared 8 bases from V and 0 bases from J, leaving 14 bases between. The CDR3 loop is CASSREWSSYEQYF. In DNA, the CDR3 is TGTGCCAGTTCCCGGGAATGGAGCTCCTACGAGCAGTACTTC.

The chain has TRBV2 and TRBJ2-1; 10 bases are shared with TRBD2. The CDR3 length is 17 residues. The germline V gene has CDR1 SNHLY and CDR2 FYNNEI. The V gene end was trimmed by 7 bases and the J gene end by 4 bases; junction bases not matched to a gene: 13. The CDR3 is CASTLDPGLARYNEQFF. The CDR3 DNA follows: TGTGCCAGCACTTTGGACCCGGGACTAGCGAGATACAATGAGCAGTTCTTC.

As regards this clone: Mismatch with germline at one junction end may stem from a read error. The chain links TRBV28 to TRBJ1-1; D perhaps matches TRBD1 (6 bases). This CDR3 is built from 14 residues. Germline lookup yields CDR1 MDHEN and CDR2 SYDVKM. The CDR3 spells CASNLDLTGSEAFF. The CDR3 coding sequence is TGTGCCAGCAATTTAGACCTGACAGGTTCTGAAGCTTTCTTT.

The chain has TRBV5-1 and TRBJ2-3, with D possibly TRBD2 on 5 matching bases. Trimming cost V 6 bases and J 0 bases, with 11 bases left between them. The CDR3 length is 14 residues. Germline lookup yields CDR1 SGHRS and CDR2 YFSETQ. In nucleotides, the CDR3 is TGCGCCAGCAAGGACGGGATCAGCACAGATACGCAGTATTTT. Its translation: CASKDGISTDTQYF.

The V and J genes are TRBV5-6 and TRBJ2-1, with D possibly TRBD2 on 5 matching bases. The CDR3 loop spans 13 amino acids. V was cut by 4 bases and J by 5 bases, with 10 bases left in between. Germline V gene sequence: CDR1 SGHDT, CDR2 YYEEEE. CDR3 loop: CASSPGNHNEQFF. CDR3 sequence (DNA): TGTGCCAGCAGCCCCGGGAATCACAATGAGCAGTTCTTC.

This chain links TRBV4-2 with TRBJ1-1; no firm D call. The CDR3 is 15 residues long. V was trimmed by 0 bases and J by 1 base, leaving 9 bases between them. Per the germline V gene, CDR1 is LGHNA and CDR2 is YNFKEQ. CDR3 bases: TGTGCCAGCAGCCAAGATGAGGGTCGGAACACTGAAGCTTTCTTT. Amino acid sequence: CASSQDEGRNTEAFF.

The J gene is TRBJ1-1, the V gene TRBV11-2, with TRBD1 as a possible D gene (5 bases). Germline V CDR1 and CDR2: SGHAT, FQNNGV. Trimming removed 4 bases at V and 3 bases at J, with 9 bases between. This CDR3 is built from 13 residues. CDR3 residues: CASSWGVDTEAFF. The DNA of the CDR3 is TGTGCCAGCAGCTGGGGGGTGGACACTGAAGCTTTCTTT.

The chain has TRBV28 and TRBJ1-5; TRBD1 matches 9 bases. The CDR3 is 14 amino acids. CDR1 and CDR2 from the germline V gene are MDHEN and SYDVKM. V lost 5 bases and J lost 6; bases outside the gene matches: 5. CDR3 in amino acids: CASSQTGGGQPQHF. The CDR3 nucleotides are TGTGCCAGCAGTCAAACAGGGGGCGGTCAGCCCCAGCATTTT.

The rearrangement links TRBV5-1 to TRBJ2-3, with D possibly matching TRBD1 (6 bases). The CDR3 consists of 15 residues. CDR1 SGHRS and CDR2 YFSETQ come from the germline V gene. V gave up 3 bases and J gave up 0 bases, with 11 bases separating them. The CDR3 DNA reads as TGCGCCAGCAGCTCGAAGACAGGAAGCACAGATACGCAGTATTTT. Translation gives CASSSKTGSTDTQYF.

The chain couples TRBV6-1 to TRBJ1-6; 7 bases are a match to TRBD1. V shed 5 bases and J 7 bases; nucleotides not matched to a gene: 8. The V gene's germline CDR1 is MNHNS and CDR2 SASEGT. The CDR3 length is 15 residues. The CDR3 loop reads CASSSLQGRNSPLHF. Written as DNA, the CDR3 is TGTGCCAGCAGTAGTCTACAGGGGAGAAATTCACCCCTCCACTTT.

This chain connects TRBV30 to TRBJ2-2, with D perhaps matching TRBD1 (5 bases). The CDR3 runs to 13 residues. The germline V and J ends were trimmed by 5 bases and 1 base, with 8 bases remaining between them. The germline V gene encodes CDR1 GTSNPN and CDR2 SVGIG (reference sequence). In nucleotides, the CDR3 is TGTGCCTGGGCCGACAGGAACACCGGGGAGCTGTTTTTT. Its translation: CAWADRNTGELFF.

This chain joins TRBV4-3 and TRBJ2-1, with 10 bases that match TRBD2. Germline CDR1 reads LGHNA; CDR2 reads YSLEER. The V gene end was trimmed by 0 bases and the J gene end by 7 bases; junction bases not matched to a gene: 9. The CDR3 loop spans 17 amino acids. This CDR3 reads CASSQDQSGRVGNEQFF. The CDR3 region has the DNA TGCGCCAGCAGCCAAGATCAGAGCGGGAGGGTTGGTAATGAGCAGTTCTTC.

V usage is TRBV30 and J usage is TRBJ1-5; 7 nucleotides align to TRBD1. Germline V gene lookup returns CDR1 GTSNPN and CDR2 SVGIG (reference sequence). The CDR3 is 14 residues long. Trimming took 1 base from V and 6 from J; bases not matched to a gene: 6. The CDR3 loop is CAWSEGQHGQPQHF. The CDR3 DNA follows: TGTGCCTGGAGTGAGGGACAGCACGGTCAGCCCCAGCATTTT.

The chain uses TRBV11-3 and TRBJ1-6, with D perhaps matching TRBD1 (6 bases). The CDR3 runs to 13 residues. Germline CDR1 reads SGHNT; CDR2 reads YENEEA. Deletions cut 5 bases from V and 9 bases from J, with 11 bases between. The CDR3 coding sequence is TGTGCCAGCAGCCGCGACAGGTCTTCACCCCTCCACTTT. This gives the protein CASSRDRSSPLHF.

This sequence joins TRBV29-1 and TRBJ1-1; D unclear. Deletions cut 3 bases from V and 2 bases from J, with 7 bases between. The CDR3 extends over 12 amino acids. Germline CDR1 reads SQVTM; CDR2 reads ANQGSEA. The CDR3 is CSVDFSNTEAFF. In nucleotides, the CDR3 is TGCAGCGTTGATTTCAGTAACACTGAAGCTTTCTTT. Using reference TRBV29-1 and TRBJ1-1 for the parts outside the CDR3, the full variable domain is SAVISQKPSRDICQRGTSLTIQCQVDSQVTMMFWYRQQPGQSLTLIATANQGSEATYESGFVIDKFPISRPNLTFSTLTVSNMSPEDSSIYLCSVDFSNTEAFFGQGTRLTVV.

This chain joins TRBV6-5 and TRBJ2-1; D possibly corresponds to TRBD2 (6 bases). This CDR3 contains 16 residues. Trimming removed 4 bases at V and 4 bases at J, with 17 bases between. Germline V gene data show CDR1 as MNHEY and CDR2 as SVGAGI. The CDR3 region is CASSFARLGGYNEQFF. The DNA of the CDR3 is TGTGCCAGCAGTTTTGCCCGCCTTGGAGGGTACAATGAGCAGTTCTTC.

The chain employs TRBV6-1 and TRBJ2-1; TRBD1 matches at 7 bases. This CDR3 comprises 16 residues. With V trimmed by 2 bases and J by 7 bases, 11 bases remained unmatched. Germline CDR1 reads MNHNS; CDR2 reads SASEGT. CDR3 nucleotides: TGTGCCAGCAGTGAAAGGTACGAGGGGGCGAGGAATGAGCAGTTCTTC. It is translated as CASSERYEGARNEQFF.